Listed here are 24 T cell receptor beta chains from one sample, sequenced in a study of T cell repertoires in cytomegalovirus infection. These receptors' antigens are unknown. TCRdb recomputed calls from the reads with MiXCR, one row per CDR3 protein. The sample consists of roughly 990,000 distinct CDR3 sequences, roughly 31% of them appearing once. Sequenced here: cultured CD8+ T cells from PBMCs, sampled from culture after CMV antigen stimulation. These receptors all come from a human donor in good health (CMV status not recorded). Some clones in this sample may be carry-over from other donors' samples.

This clonotype was seen at least ten times. The CDR3 sequence: CASSRDLGGYTDTQYF. In DNA, the CDR3 is TGTGCCAGCAGCCGAGACTTAGGGGGATACACAGATACGCAGTATTTT. This chain joins TRBV7-2 and TRBJ2-3; perhaps TRBD1 as D (6 bases). This CDR3 comprises 16 residues. Looked up from germline, CDR1 is SGHTA and CDR2 is FQGNSA. V dropped 5 bases and J dropped 2 bases, with 17 bases sitting between them. The full variable domain, completed using reference TRBV7-2 and TRBJ2-3, is GAGVSQSPSNKVTEKGKDVELRCDPISGHTALYWYRQSLGQGLEFLIYFQGNSAPDKSGLPSDRFSAERTGGSVSTLTIQRTQQEDSAVYLCASSRDLGGYTDTQYFGPGTRLTVL.

This clonotype showed up just a few times. The CDR3 sequence: CASRKGTGTDTQYF. The DNA for the CDR3 is TGTGCCAGCAGGAAAGGGACAGGGACAGATACGCAGTATTTT. The chain uses TRBV7-9 and TRBJ2-3; 9 bases map to TRBD1. The CDR3 has 14 amino acids. CDR1 and CDR2 (germline): SEHNR, FQNEAQ (reference sequence). J lost 3 bases, V lost 6 bases, and 4 bases had no gene match.

This clonotype was observed many times. The chain has TRBV7-8 and TRBJ2-1; 8 bases agree with TRBD2. The length of the CDR3 is 16 residues. Germline values: CDR1 SGHVS, CDR2 FQNEAQ. Unmatched junction bases numbered 7, after V lost 1 base and J lost 5 bases. CDR3: CASSLVWAGGHNEQFF. The DNA of the CDR3 is TGTGCCAGCAGCTTAGTGTGGGCGGGGGGCCACAATGAGCAGTTCTTC.

This chain connects TRBV6-5 to TRBJ2-3; the D gene could be TRBD1 or TRBD2 (7 bases each). In germline, CDR1 is MNHEY, CDR2 SVGAGI. This CDR3 has 20 residues. Deletions cut 4 bases from V and 2 bases from J, with 28 bases between. The CDR3 loop reads CASSLVAGGDTRTNTDTQYF. In DNA form, the CDR3 reads TGTGCCAGCAGTTTAGTAGCAGGGGGGGATACCCGAACTAACACAGATACGCAGTATTTT.

The V and J genes are TRBV20-1 and TRBJ2-1; D may be TRBD1 or TRBD2 (5 bases each). This CDR3 has 16 residues. CDR1 is DFQATT, CDR2 SNEGSKA, per germline (reference sequence). Trimming removed 4 bases at V and 2 bases at J, with 18 bases between. The CDR3 loop is CSANPTVWGTYNEQFF. CDR3 bases: TGCAGTGCTAACCCCACTGTCTGGGGGACCTACAATGAGCAGTTCTTC.

J is TRBJ1-2 and V is TRBV6-5, with 7 bases identical to TRBD1. V shed 4 bases, J shed 7 bases, and the junction held 12 bases outside the gene matches. Germline V lookup: CDR1 MNHEY, CDR2 SVGAGI. The CDR3 runs to 15 residues. CDR3 DNA sequence: TGTGCCAGCAGTTTGACAGGGAATAACTATGCTGGCTACACCTTC. The encoded protein is CASSLTGNNYAGYTF.

The table lists this clonotype with a count of one. This chain links TRBV6-5 with TRBJ1-4; the match to TRBD1 covers 9 bases. Per germline, CDR1 MNHEY and CDR2 SVGAGI. V gave up 4 bases and J gave up 4 bases; unmatched junction bases: 4. This CDR3 spans 15 amino acids. The CDR3 nucleotides read TGTGCCAGCAGTTCCGGACAGGGGTTTAATGAAAAACTGTTTTTT. Protein product: CASSSGQGFNEKLFF.

The chain recombines TRBV24-1 with TRBJ1-2; D perhaps matches TRBD1 (6 bases). The CDR3 is 15 residues long. Germline V lookup: CDR1 KGHDR, CDR2 SFDVKD. V lost 4 bases to trimming and J lost 5 bases, with 16 bases between them. The CDR3 nucleotides read TGTGCCACCAGTGACCCGGACAGCCTAGGGTATGGCTACACCTTC. Amino acids: CATSDPDSLGYGYTF.

This clonotype occurred many times. The CDR3 DNA reads as TGTGCCAGCAGTAGGGACAGGGGGTCGACAGATACGCAGTATTTT. This translates into CASSRDRGSTDTQYF. V is TRBV6-2 or TRBV6-3 and J is TRBJ2-3; 11 nucleotides agree with TRBD1. The CDR3 has 15 residues. Germline loops: CDR1 MNHEY, CDR2 SVGEGT. The V and J ends lost 5 bases and 3 bases, in that order; junction bases with no gene match: 4.

The chain employs TRBV6-1 and TRBJ2-5; D possibly uses TRBD1 or TRBD2 (5 bases each). The CDR3 runs 16 residues. Germline V gene data show CDR1 as MNHNS and CDR2 as SASEGT. Trimming removed 7 bases from V and 7 bases from J, with 25 bases in between. The CDR3 nucleotides read TGTGCCAGCACTAGAGCCGAGTACGGACTTGGGGGGACCCAGTACTTC. Its translation is CASTRAEYGLGGTQYF.

J is TRBJ2-1 and V is TRBV7-8, with TRBD2 matching 14 bases. The V and J ends lost 5 bases and 10 bases, in that order; junction bases with no gene match: 4. Per the germline V gene, CDR1 is SGHVS and CDR2 is FQNEAQ. The CDR3 covers 14 residues. The CDR3 DNA reads as TGTGCCAGCAGCCCACGACTAGCGGGGGGGGAGCAGTTCTTC. Protein: CASSPRLAGGEQFF.

The V and J genes are TRBV11-3 and TRBJ2-7; no clear D gene. Per the germline V gene, CDR1 is SGHNT and CDR2 is YENEEA. Between the trimmed V and J ends, which lost 0 bases and 3 bases, there was a span of 9 bases. There are 14 residues in the CDR3. The chain's CDR3 is CASSLDTFHYEQYF. CDR3 nucleotides: TGTGCCAGCAGCTTAGATACATTTCACTACGAGCAGTACTTC.

This clonotype was seen a handful of times. The chain joins TRBV27 to TRBJ1-2; TRBD1 matches 8 bases. V was clipped by 4 bases and J by 6 bases; unmatched bases: 4. The CDR3 runs 13 residues. The germline V gene encodes CDR1 MNHEY and CDR2 SMNVEV (reference sequence). The CDR3 here is CASSSDRGDGYTF. The CDR3 DNA reads as TGTGCCAGCAGTTCCGACAGGGGTGATGGCTACACCTTC.

The J gene is TRBJ1-1, the V gene TRBV20-1; perhaps TRBD1 as D (5 bases). Germline V CDR1 and CDR2: DFQATT, SNEGSKA (reference sequence). This CDR3 comprises 15 residues. Trimming took 0 bases from V and 1 from J, leaving 12 bases between them. The CDR3 DNA reads as TGCAGTGCTAGAGATACATGGGACGGGAACACTGAAGCTTTCTTT. Translating gives CSARDTWDGNTEAFF.

V and J are TRBV7-9 and TRBJ2-1; no clear D gene. The germline CDR1 and CDR2 sequences are SEHNR and FQNEAQ (reference sequence). The CDR3 extends over 14 amino acids. The ends were cut back, 5 bases at V and 8 bases at J, with 16 bases in the middle. The CDR3 reads CASSRLSAQDEQFF. In DNA, the CDR3 is TGTGCCAGCAGCCGTTTGTCAGCGCAGGATGAGCAGTTCTTC.

CDR3 sequence: CASSYRGAGLEQFF. In nucleotides, the CDR3 is TGTGCCAGCAGTTACCGGGGGGCCGGGTTAGAGCAGTTCTTC. The rearrangement joins TRBV27 to TRBJ2-1; D is perhaps TRBD2 (7 bases). V was shortened by 4 bases and J by 10 bases, with 17 bases between the two germline ends. The CDR3 is 14 residues long. CDR1 and CDR2 from the germline V gene are MNHEY and SMNVEV (reference sequence).

This clonotype was counted between two and nine times. The chain employs TRBV5-1 and TRBJ1-1, with D perhaps matching TRBD1 (6 bases). The germline V gene has CDR1 SGHRS and CDR2 YFSETQ. With 4 bases removed from V and 4 bases from J, the gap between germline ends came to 20 bases. This CDR3 has 16 amino acids. DNA for the CDR3: TGCGCCAGCAGCCAGGCCGAGAGGATCAGGGGCACTGAAGCTTTCTTT. It encodes CASSQAERIRGTEAFF.

This clonotype was seen a handful of times. The chain recombines TRBV6-5 with TRBJ2-1, with D possibly TRBD1 on 6 matching bases. V lost 0 bases and J 4 bases, leaving 16 bases between the germline ends. The CDR3 consists of 17 residues. In germline, CDR1 is MNHEY, CDR2 SVGAGI. CDR3 in DNA: TGTGCCAGCAGTTACTCGATAAGGACAGATGAATACAATGAGCAGTTCTTC. This gives the protein CASSYSIRTDEYNEQFF.

The J gene is TRBJ2-2, the V gene TRBV5-4; 8 bases fit TRBD2. Germline loops: CDR1 SGHNT, CDR2 YYREEE (reference sequence). The length of the CDR3 is 16 residues. V was clipped by 1 base and J by 3 bases; unmatched bases: 5. The CDR3 DNA is TGTGCCAGCAGCTTGCCCCCAGCGGGGGACACCGGGGAGCTGTTTTTT. As protein: CASSLPPAGDTGELFF.

The chain carries TRBV4-1 and TRBJ1-3, with D uncertain. Germline values: CDR1 MGHRA, CDR2 YSYEKL. Trimming removed 1 base from V and 0 bases from J, with 13 bases in between. This CDR3 is 17 amino acids long. CDR3 region: CASSQVEVSSSGNTIYF. CDR3 in DNA: TGCGCCAGCAGCCAAGTGGAGGTATCAAGCTCTGGAAACACCATATATTTT.

This clonotype came up a few times. V and J are TRBV12-3 or TRBV12-4 and TRBJ2-4, with 8 nucleotides matching TRBD1. The J segment lost 1 base and the V segment lost 6 bases, leaving 23 bases of the junction unmatched. CDR3 size: 21 residues. CDR3 region: CASSPPRGQVYAREAKNIQYF. DNA for the CDR3: TGTGCCAGCAGCCCTCCTCGGGGACAGGTTTATGCACGCGAGGCCAAAAACATTCAGTACTTC.

The J gene is TRBJ2-7, the V gene TRBV10-2; a possible D gene is TRBD2 (6 bases). The V end lost 6 bases, the J end lost 3 bases, and 15 bases lay between the germline ends. The V gene's germline CDR1 is WSHSY and CDR2 SAAADI. The CDR3 spans 14 residues. The DNA of the CDR3 is TGCGCCAGCAGGAGTAGCGCTAGCGTCTACGAGCAGTACTTC. Its protein product is CASRSSASVYEQYF.

This chain uses TRBV6-2 or TRBV6-3 with TRBJ1-1, with D uncertain. The germline V gene encodes CDR1 MNHEY and CDR2 SVGEGT. The CDR3 is made up of 10 amino acids. The V end was cut by 6 bases, the J end by 8 bases, with 7 bases between. The CDR3 region has the DNA TGTGCCAGCAGGGACCCCGAAGCTTTCTTT. Translation: CASRDPEAFF.

This chain joins TRBV12-3 or TRBV12-4 and TRBJ2-7; D is unclear. Trimming pared 6 bases from V and 0 bases from J, leaving 12 bases between. This CDR3 has 14 residues. CDR3 DNA: TGTGCCAGCAGGCCGCCCGACAACTCCTACGAGCAGTACTTC. This codes for CASRPPDNSYEQYF.